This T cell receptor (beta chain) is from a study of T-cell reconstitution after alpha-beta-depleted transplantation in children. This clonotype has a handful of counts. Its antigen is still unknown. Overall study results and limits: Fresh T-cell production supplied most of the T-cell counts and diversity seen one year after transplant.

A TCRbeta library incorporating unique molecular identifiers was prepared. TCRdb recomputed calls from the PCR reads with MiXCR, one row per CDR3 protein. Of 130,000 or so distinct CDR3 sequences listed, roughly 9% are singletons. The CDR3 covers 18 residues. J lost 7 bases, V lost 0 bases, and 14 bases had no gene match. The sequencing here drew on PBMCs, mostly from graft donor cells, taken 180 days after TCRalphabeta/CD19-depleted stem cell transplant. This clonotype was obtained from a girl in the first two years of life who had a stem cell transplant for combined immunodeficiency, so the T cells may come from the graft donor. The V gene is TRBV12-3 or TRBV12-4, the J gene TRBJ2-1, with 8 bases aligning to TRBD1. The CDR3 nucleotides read TGTGCCAGCAGTTTAGCGGCTCCCGCAGGGGGCTCGTGGAATGAGCAGTTCTTC. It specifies CASSLAAPAGGSWNEQFF.